The rows below give T cell receptor beta chains drawn from one sample of a study of blood T cell repertoires in COVID-19. Assay used: immunoSEQ multiplex PCR; TCRdb lists only in-frame clones, some missing. The data show 300,000 to 400,000 clones, 70% to 90% seen once. Sequencing was done on a sample of peripheral blood. These receptors all come from a human donor in a cohort sampled during active COVID-19. CDR3s leave out the opening cysteine and the closing phenylalanine or tryptophan. A D gene is named only where the DNA matches it firmly. Clone size is given for some rows only: seen once, a few or many times, or a class if the clone is expanded.

D	V	size	CDR3
TRBD2	TRBV12-3/TRBV12-4	NA	ASSGGGGLAQY
NA	TRBV30	NA	AWSYGQNTEAF
NA	TRBV7-2	NA	ASSFSGHQPQH
TRBD1	TRBV6-1	NA	ASSDRDREAF
NA	TRBV19	many	ASSGRTASEEKLF
TRBD2	TRBV7-2	NA	ASSWGSGGALYNEQF
NA	TRBV23-1	NA	ASSQSFGSTYEQY
TRBD1	TRBV6-1	few	ASSARDRGQNSPLH
NA	TRBV3-1/TRBV3-2	NA	ASSQDSVRSSYNEQF
NA	TRBV2	NA	ASSNSRGSYNSPLH
TRBD2	TRBV9	NA	ASSDPRGNNEQF
NA	TRBV21-1	NA	ASSKFGSIGTGDYEQY
NA	TRBV5-1	NA	ASSLVGGENQPQH
TRBD2	TRBV19	NA	ATGLAGIYTDTQY
TRBD1	TRBV19	once	ASSTWTGGRNEQF
NA	TRBV30	NA	AWSVRGTGANVLT
NA	TRBV7-2	NA	ASSLVAGYIGTDTQY
TRBD1	TRBV7-9	few	ASSFPAGTGLQPQH
NA	TRBV29-1	NA	SVDARGRANYGYT
NA	TRBV6-5	NA	ASSYQSSNYGYT
NA	TRBV5-1	NA	ASSLTGGNTIY
NA	TRBV15	NA	ATSRDLQGGEKLF
TRBD2	TRBV24-1	NA	ATSDPLRTSWY
NA	TRBV27	NA	ASSSLGPRYIQY
NA	TRBV12-5	NA	ASGFSRRSQNTDTQY
NA	TRBV21-1	NA	ASNKARPRLTNSGNTIY
NA	TRBV6-5	once	ASQGGNEKLF
TRBD2	TRBV25-1	NA	ASSPAGAVYNEQF
NA	TRBV30	NA	AWSVGGQPQH
NA	TRBV7-9	NA	ASSLEGAETQY
NA	TRBV7-6	NA	ASSSKVAPSYEQY
TRBD2	TRBV11-2	NA	ASSLSSGGVPDTQY
NA	TRBV7-6	NA	ASSSLLGRGGTKQF
NA	TRBV18	NA	ASSPLEHGSRGYT
NA	TRBV5-1	NA	ASSLGVDSYGYT
NA	TRBV12-2	once	ASRSGSGTGGTGELF
TRBD1	TRBV3-1/TRBV3-2	NA	ASSHWDRGTGELF
TRBD1	TRBV2	few	ASSASDRGHGNTIY
TRBD2	TRBV24-1	NA	ATSQRLGLVGQDEQF
TRBD1	TRBV7-9	once	ASGQGGYGYT
NA	TRBV12-3/TRBV12-4	NA	ASKRLGEGGYT
NA	TRBV6-5	NA	ASSFLGRAAG
NA	TRBV6-4	NA	ASSELVGDTQY
TRBD1	TRBV18	NA	ASSPNRGTYEQY
NA	TRBV27	NA	ASSLYGSGIRGTQY
NA	TRBV19	NA	ASSIRVGERLAKNIQY
NA	TRBV18	NA	ASSLNTNTEAF
TRBD1	TRBV6-6	NA	ASSLSDRGDTEAF
NA	TRBV6-5	few	ASSSQMDRHYEQY